Below are 5 T cell receptor beta chains sequenced from a single sample in a study of blood T cell repertoires in COVID-19. The table came from immunoSEQ multiplex PCR; TCRdb's copy has only in-frame clones and leaves some out. Of approximately 97,000 clones in the sample, roughly 85% were seen once. Sample: peripheral blood. The receptors originated from an elderly man with acute or convalescent COVID-19.

This chain uses TRBV5-1 with TRBJ2-7, with 13 positions matching TRBD2. The trim removed 4 bases at V and 6 bases at J, leaving 7 bases unmatched. There are 15 residues in the CDR3. The germline V gene has CDR1 SGHRS and CDR2 YFSETQ. The CDR3 spells CASSVRTSGSGEQYF. In DNA form, the CDR3 reads TGCGCCAGCAGCGTGCGGACTAGCGGGAGTGGCGAGCAGTACTTC.

The CDR3 region has the DNA TGTGCCAGCAGTTTAAGATATGGGGCAGGGGATCAGCCCCAGCATTTT. It is translated as CASSLRYGAGDQPQHF. J is TRBJ1-5 and V is TRBV27; possibly TRBD1 for D (6 bases). Germline-derived CDR1 and CDR2 are MNHEY and SMNVEV (reference sequence). The V end was cut by 2 bases, the J end by 5 bases, with 16 bases between. The CDR3 is 16 amino acids.

V is TRBV5-1 and J is TRBJ2-6; the D gene is possibly TRBD1 (5 bases). Germline V lookup: CDR1 SGHRS, CDR2 YFSETQ. CDR3 size: 16 residues. Trimming removed 0 bases from V and 0 bases from J, with 7 bases in between. The CDR3 bases are TGCGCCAGCAGCTTGGCCGACAGCTCTGGGGCCAACGTCCTGACTTTC. This gives the protein CASSLADSSGANVLTF.

The chain has TRBV27 and TRBJ2-3, with 7 positions matching TRBD2. The CDR3 has 15 amino acids. After removal of 4 bases from V and 4 bases from J, the junction contained 8 bases not matched to a gene. Germline-derived CDR1 and CDR2 are MNHEY and SMNVEV (reference sequence). CDR3 sequence: CASSSQAGTADTQYF. The CDR3 DNA follows: TGTGCCAGCAGTTCCCAAGCGGGAACGGCAGATACGCAGTATTTT.

The sample holds one count of this clone. The J gene is TRBJ2-3, the V gene TRBV12-5; 10 bases match TRBD1. This CDR3 has 17 residues. Germline-derived CDR1 and CDR2 are LGHNT and FRNRAP. After removal of 3 bases from V and 7 bases from J, the junction contained 13 bases not matched to a gene. The DNA of the CDR3 is TGTGCTAGTGGTTTCCTAATGGGGACAGGGGTAGAGTATACGCAGTATTTT. It yields the protein CASGFLMGTGVEYTQYF.